The rows below give T cell receptor beta chains drawn from one sample of a study of blood T cells in healthy people across ages. A single record per CDR3 protein comes from TCRdb applying MiXCR to the 5' RACE reads. The data show 550,000 to 650,000 distinct CDR3 sequences, about 28% seen once. These data also featured in a second study, about T cells of mothers and their children.

Material: blood. These receptors all stem from a boy aged 2 to 9 in good health. Each CDR3 is given with its conserved first and last residue. The D gene is left open where the match is weak. Clone size appears in some rows only: once, few, many, or a class for an expanded clone.

j_gene | v_gene | abundance | d_gene | CDR3nt | CDR3aa
TRBJ2-6 | TRBV10-3 | . | . | TGTGCCATCAGTGAGTCTAAGGGGAAGGCCGGGGCCAACGTCCTGACTTTC | CAISESKGKAGANVLTF
TRBJ2-5 | TRBV5-1 | many | TRBD2 | TGCGCCAGCAGCTTCCAGGGAGGGGCGGAGACCCAGTACTTC | CASSFQGGAETQYF
TRBJ2-5 | TRBV3-1 | . | . | TGTGCCAGCAGCCCAAGGAGAGGGGGTATGGAGACCCAGTACTTC | CASSPRRGGMETQYF
TRBJ2-1 | TRBV2 | few | . | TGTGCCAGCAGTGTTAGTATTACCAATGAGCAGTTCTTC | CASSVSITNEQFF
TRBJ1-1 | TRBV10-3 | . | . | TGTGCCATCAGTGCCAGGCCTTCAGGGGAGGGCACTGAAGCTTTCTTT | CAISARPSGEGTEAFF
TRBJ1-1 | TRBV20-1 | . | . | TGCAGTGCTAGAGGTCAGCTGGACCCTGAAGCTTTCTTT | CSARGQLDPEAFF
TRBJ2-1 | TRBV2 | . | . | TGTGCCAGCAGTGAAGACTCATTTTACAATGAGCAGTTCTTC | CASSEDSFYNEQFF
TRBJ2-7 | TRBV12-5 | . | TRBD2 | TGTGCTAGTGGTAAGGGACTATCACCCCACGAGCAGTACTTC | CASGKGLSPHEQYF
TRBJ2-5 | TRBV5-1 | . | TRBD2 | TGCGCCAGCGGCTCTAGCGGGAGTGTCCGGGAGACCCAGTACTTC | CASGSSGSVRETQYF
TRBJ2-7 | TRBV25-1 | few | . | TGTGCCAGCAGTGAACCCTTCAGGCGGGGACGGTCCGCCGAGCAGTACTTC | CASSEPFRRGRSAEQYF
TRBJ2-1 | TRBV18 | few | TRBD2 | TGTGCCAGCTCACCAGTAGCGGGGACCTACAATGAGCAGTTCTTC | CASSPVAGTYNEQFF
TRBJ2-7 | TRBV13 | . | . | TGTGCCAGCAGCTTGGGCGGTCATGACAGAGTCCTTGGTGACTACGAGCAGTACTTC | CASSLGGHDRVLGDYEQYF
TRBJ1-1 | TRBV20-1 | . | TRBD1 | TGCAGTGCTAGAGAGACAGGGATTCGAGGGACTGAAGCTTTCTTT | CSARETGIRGTEAFF
TRBJ2-5 | TRBV5-1 | . | . | TGCGCCAGCAGAAAAGTGGAAACCCAAGAGACCCAGTACTTC | CASRKVETQETQYF
TRBJ2-1 | TRBV30 | . | . | TGTGCCTGGCAACGCGGGGGCCAACGGCAGTTCTTC | CAWQRGGQRQFF
TRBJ1-4 | TRBV20-1 | few | TRBD1 | TGCAGTGCTAGAGACTTGTCCAGGGGGTGGTCTAATGAAAAACTGTTTTTT | CSARDLSRGWSNEKLFF
TRBJ2-3 | TRBV5-1 | few | . | TGCGCCAGCAGTCCTTTTCTGAGCACAGATACGCAGTATTTT | CASSPFLSTDTQYF
TRBJ2-5 | TRBV14 | once | . | TGTACCAGCAGCCAGGAGACTAGAGTCCGAGAGACCCAGTACTTC | CTSSQETRVRETQYF
TRBJ2-1 | TRBV6-2/TRBV6-3 | . | . | TGTGCCAGCAGGTCCACTAGTAACCCCTACAATGAGCAGTTCTTC | CASRSTSNPYNEQFF
TRBJ2-3 | TRBV12-3/TRBV12-4 | . | . | TGTGCCAGCAGTTTGGTAGGGGCCGGGATAGATACGCAGTATTTT | CASSLVGAGIDTQYF
TRBJ1-1 | TRBV30 | . | . | TGTGCCTGGAGTCGGATAGGGAGCGGGACTGAAGCTTTCTTT | CAWSRIGSGTEAFF
TRBJ1-6 | TRBV5-1 | few | . | TGCGCCAGCAGCTTCGCGAATGATTTCCGATCACCCCTCCACTTT | CASSFANDFRSPLHF
TRBJ2-1 | TRBV20-1 | . | TRBD2 | TGCAGTGCTAGACTCCCGGGACTACGCTCCTACAATGAGCAGTTCTTC | CSARLPGLRSYNEQFF
TRBJ2-5 | TRBV5-5 | few | . | TGTGCCAGCAGCTTGGCGGGGGCTCCACAAGAGACCCAGTACTTC | CASSLAGAPQETQYF
TRBJ2-5 | TRBV7-2 | . | . | TGTGCCAGCAGCACCGAACAAGAGACCCAGTACTTC | CASSTEQETQYF
TRBJ1-2 | TRBV6-1 | once | TRBD1 | TGTGCCAGCAGGGAGGGACAGGGGGCCTACTATGGCTACACCTTC | CASREGQGAYYGYTF